This T cell receptor (beta chain) was retrieved from a study of cytomegalovirus exposure and HLA in healthy donors. PCR was performed using 60 Vbeta and 13 Jbeta primers. The repertoire was sequenced with immunoSEQ multiplex PCR; TCRdb's copy has only in-frame clones and lacks some. The sample has approximately 100,000 clones; 60% to 80% are singletons. Germline V CDR1 and CDR2: SGHDT, YYEEEE. This CDR3 is 14 amino acids long. The J segment lost 8 bases and the V segment lost 3 bases, leaving 8 bases of the junction unmatched. The genes are TRBV5-6 and TRBJ1-2; TRBD1 matches 9 bases. The specimen sequenced was PBMCs. This receptor was taken from a man over 45 in good health and CMV-seropositive. The CDR3 reads CASSYLQGAQGYTF. CDR3 nucleotides: TGTGCCAGCAGCTATCTACAGGGGGCACAGGGCTACACCTTC.